This T cell receptor (beta chain) was captured in a study of T-cell memory formation after mild COVID-19. Whole-study context: Most TCR clusters belonged to a single donor.

About this clonotype: Its antigen is unknown.

TCR alpha and TCR beta cDNA libraries carrying sample barcodes and UMIs came from 5'RACE with constant-segment primers. TCRdb recomputed calls from the 5' RACE reads with MiXCR, one row per CDR3 protein. Of hundreds of thousands of distinct CDR3 sequences listed, roughly 20% were seen once; the top ten hold 7.5% to 9.5%. Regarding the study as a whole: Mainly CM and EM harbored the contracting CD4+ clones; mainly EMRA harbored the CD8+ ones.

Germline CDR1 reads LNHNV; CDR2 reads YYDKDF (reference sequence). With V trimmed by 4 bases and J by 3 bases, 5 bases remained unmatched. CDR3 length: 15 amino acids. The sequencing sample was made of PBMCs or a T cell subset sorted from them (not recorded which). The receptor's source is an adult woman who had mild COVID-19 (a few samples of this study predate the infection). Cell type and time point are not known. The J gene is TRBJ1-4, the V gene TRBV15; 7 bases map to TRBD1. The CDR3 here is CATSTTGNANEKLFF. The CDR3, as DNA: TGTGCCACCAGCACGACAGGGAATGCTAATGAAAAACTGTTTTTT.